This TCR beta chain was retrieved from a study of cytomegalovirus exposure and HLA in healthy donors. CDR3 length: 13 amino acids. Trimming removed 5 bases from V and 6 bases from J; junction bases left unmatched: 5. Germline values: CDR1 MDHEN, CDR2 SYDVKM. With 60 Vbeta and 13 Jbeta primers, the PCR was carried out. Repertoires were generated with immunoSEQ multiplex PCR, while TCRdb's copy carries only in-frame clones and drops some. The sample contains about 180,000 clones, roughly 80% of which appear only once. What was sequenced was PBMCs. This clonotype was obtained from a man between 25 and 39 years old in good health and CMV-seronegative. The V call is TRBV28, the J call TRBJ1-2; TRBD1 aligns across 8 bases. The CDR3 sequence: CASSEQGGDGYTF. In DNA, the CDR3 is TGTGCCAGCAGTGAACAGGGGGGAGATGGCTACACCTTC.